These 30 T cell receptor beta chains were all obtained from the same sample, sequenced in a study of blood T cells in healthy people across ages. A second PCR, run for roughly 7 to 12 cycles, used a sample-barcoded 5' primer plus a J-beta primer mix. In TCRdb, the 5' RACE reads were re-called with MiXCR into one record per CDR3 protein. The sample has more than 1,000,000 distinct CDR3 sequences; less than 25% are singletons. This sample was also put to use in a study of T cells of mothers and their children.

The sample consisted of blood. These receptors all come from a girl aged 2 to 9 in good health.

J is TRBJ2-1 and V is TRBV5-1, with 10 bases matching TRBD1. The end of the DNA is better explained by TRBJ2-7, so the J call may be wrong. The CDR3 contains 18 residues. Germline V CDR1 and CDR2: SGHRS, YFSETQ. CDR3 sequence (DNA): TGCGCCAGCAGCTTCACCGGGACAGGGGTCGGGGGCCGTTACGAGCAGTACTTC. Translation: CASSFTGTGVGGRYEQYF.

V and J are TRBV7-2 and TRBJ1-2; TRBD1 matches 7 bases. J was trimmed by 5 bases and V by 2 bases; bases with no gene match: 11. Looked up from germline, CDR1 is SGHTA and CDR2 is FQGNSA. This CDR3 is 16 amino acids long. CDR3 DNA: TGTGCCAGCAGCTTAAATGGGAACCCGACAGGGTATGGCTACACCTTC. It encodes CASSLNGNPTGYGYTF.

This clonotype has only a few counts. The gene calls are TRBV14 and TRBJ1-2; D is uncertain. Germline loops: CDR1 SGHDN, CDR2 FVKESK. V was pared by 2 bases and J by 0 bases, with 16 bases between. This CDR3 is built from 17 residues. CDR3 loop: CASSQRHPGEANYGYTF. CDR3 nucleotides: TGTGCCAGCAGCCAACGACACCCTGGGGAAGCTAACTATGGCTACACCTTC.

This clonotype was observed many times. This chain links TRBV20-1 with TRBJ2-5, with D perhaps TRBD1 (6 bases). This CDR3 comprises 12 residues. Trimming shortened V by 3 bases and J by 4 bases, and 9 bases separated the two germline ends. Germline V gene data show CDR1 as DFQATT and CDR2 as SNEGSKA (reference sequence). The CDR3 sequence: CSARTGRETQYF. The CDR3 DNA sequence: TGCAGTGCTAGGACAGGACGAGAGACCCAGTACTTC.

This sequence joins TRBV3-1 and TRBJ2-5; no clear D. Germline V CDR1 and CDR2: LGHDT, YNNKEL (reference sequence). The CDR3 sequence is 16 residues long. V lost 0 bases, J lost 0 bases, and 11 bases lay in between. The CDR3 coding sequence is TGTGCCAGCAGCCAAGAGATTGGCACGTACCAAGAGACCCAGTACTTC. It codes for CASSQEIGTYQETQYF.

The chain couples TRBV7-2 to TRBJ1-1; possibly TRBD1 for D (6 bases). The CDR3 has 15 amino acids. Germline CDR1 is SGHTA and CDR2 is FQGNSA. V dropped 7 bases and J dropped 5 bases, with 20 bases sitting between them. CDR3 coding DNA: TGTGCCAGCACCAAAGCTCGGGGGCAACGTACTGAAGCTTTCTTT. Protein product: CASTKARGQRTEAFF.

This clonotype showed up just a few times. The rearrangement links TRBV7-9 to TRBJ2-1, with 10 positions matching TRBD2. The germline CDR1 and CDR2 sequences are SEHNR and FQNEAQ (reference sequence). The V gene end was trimmed by 1 base and the J gene end by 5 bases; junction bases not matched to a gene: 5. The CDR3 is made up of 16 amino acids. The CDR3 DNA follows: TGTGCCAGCAGCTTAGTGGGACTAGCGAAGAACAATGAGCAGTTCTTC. Its translation is CASSLVGLAKNNEQFF.

This clonotype has a handful of counts. The CDR3 bases are TGCAGCGTTGGCGAGTCGGGAAGATCGTCTGAAAAACTGTTTTTT. This translates into CSVGESGRSSEKLFF. V and J are TRBV29-1 and TRBJ1-4; no clear D. The V end lost 4 bases, the J end lost 7 bases, and 19 bases lay between the germline ends. Germline assignment: CDR1 SQVTM and CDR2 ANQGSEA. The CDR3 has 15 amino acids. The full variable domain, rest sourced from reference TRBV29-1 and TRBJ1-4, is SAVISQKPSRDICQRGTSLTIQCQVDSQVTMMFWYRQQPGQSLTLIATANQGSEATYESGFVIDKFPISRPNLTFSTLTVSNMSPEDSSIYLCSVGESGRSSEKLFFGSGTQLSVL.

The chain combines TRBV5-1 with TRBJ2-6, with a possible D match to TRBD2 (5 bases). This CDR3 comprises 15 residues. Germline lookup yields CDR1 SGHRS and CDR2 YFSETQ. V lost 7 bases, J lost 1 base, and 12 bases lay in between. DNA for the CDR3: TGCGCCAGCCACCGGGAAAGTTCTGGGGCCAACGTCCTGACTTTC. Amino acid sequence: CASHRESSGANVLTF.

The chain links TRBV12-3 or TRBV12-4 to TRBJ1-1; D is possibly TRBD1 (5 bases). This CDR3 has 15 residues. V was trimmed by 7 bases and J by 3 bases, leaving 18 bases between them. DNA of the CDR3: TGTGCCAGCATCGATAAAATGGGGGTGTACACTGAAGCTTTCTTT. Encoded protein: CASIDKMGVYTEAFF.

This clonotype has a count of ten or more. CDR3 coding DNA: TGTGCCAGCAGCTTAGTTGAAGGGAATGGCTACACCTTC. Translated: CASSLVEGNGYTF. V usage is TRBV7-2 and J usage is TRBJ1-2; D remains ambiguous. This CDR3 region has 13 residues. Trimming took 1 base from V and 6 from J, leaving 9 bases between them. Per the germline V gene, CDR1 is SGHTA and CDR2 is FQGNSA.

This clonotype was seen more than once but under ten times. The rearrangement uses TRBV28 and TRBJ1-1, with D maybe TRBD1 (6 bases). The CDR3 extends over 13 amino acids. Trimming took off 6 bases at V and 9 bases at J, with 17 bases between the two ends. Germline values: CDR1 MDHEN, CDR2 SYDVKM. The CDR3 nucleotides read TGTGCCAGCAGCCGCCCGGTTGACAGGAAAGCTTTCTTT. Its translation is CASSRPVDRKAFF.

The chain has TRBV7-2 and TRBJ2-5, with TRBD2 identical over 13 bases. The CDR3 loop spans 16 amino acids. From germline, CDR1 is SGHTA and CDR2 FQGNSA. The junction had 4 bases not matched to a gene; V was cut back by 3 bases and J by 3 bases. CDR3 residues: CASSFGLAGAKETQYF. As DNA, the CDR3 is TGTGCCAGCAGCTTCGGACTAGCGGGGGCTAAAGAGACCCAGTACTTC.

The chain joins TRBV7-9 to TRBJ2-5; weak D call: TRBD2 (6 bases). The J call may be in error: the DNA end matches TRBJ2-7 better. This CDR3 is built from 14 residues. The germline gives CDR1 SEHNR, CDR2 FQNEAQ (reference sequence). Here the CDR3 reads CASSEGGVAYEQYF. In DNA form, the CDR3 reads TGTGCCAGCAGCGAAGGCGGGGTTGCCTACGAGCAGTACTTC.

This clonotype was picked up a small number of times. V usage is TRBV27 and J usage is TRBJ1-2, with D tentatively TRBD1 (5 bases). Per the germline V gene, CDR1 is MNHEY and CDR2 is SMNVEV (reference sequence). V was cut by 11 bases and J by 6 bases, with 22 bases left in between. This CDR3 is 14 amino acids long. CDR3 nucleotides: TGTGCCGGCACCACGCTCACAGGCGGCGATGGCTACACCTTC. This encodes CAGTTLTGGDGYTF.

This chain connects TRBV11-2 to TRBJ2-5; D is unresolved. With the DNA end fitting TRBJ2-7 better, the J assignment may be wrong. The germline gives CDR1 SGHAT, CDR2 FQNNGV. The CDR3 covers 13 residues. The CDR3 reads CASTSVLGYEQYF. DNA for the CDR3: TGTGCCAGCACGTCTGTACTGGGGTACGAGCAGTACTTC.

This chain joins TRBV5-1 and TRBJ2-5; D gene uncertain. V lost 2 bases and J 2 bases, leaving 13 bases between the germline ends. CDR1 and CDR2 from the germline V gene are SGHRS and YFSETQ. The CDR3 sequence is 15 residues long. CDR3 in DNA: TGCGCCAGCAGCTTAGAACCTAGGATTCAAGAGACCCAGTACTTC. This sequence encodes CASSLEPRIQETQYF.

The chain links TRBV11-2 to TRBJ2-7, with D maybe TRBD1 (6 bases). The CDR3 covers 13 residues. CDR1 is SGHAT, CDR2 FQNNGV, per germline. The V end was cut by 4 bases, the J end by 4 bases, with 11 bases between. CDR3 residues: CASSSPDSYEQYF. The CDR3 nucleotides read TGTGCCAGCAGCTCCCCGGACAGTTACGAGCAGTACTTC.

This chain connects TRBV7-9 to TRBJ1-1, with TRBD1 matching over 7 bases. CDR3 length: 13 residues. From germline, CDR1 is SEHNR and CDR2 FQNEAQ (reference sequence). J gave up 2 bases and V 7 bases, and 4 bases lay outside the gene matches. Here the CDR3 reads CASTGQENTEAFF. CDR3 nucleotides: TGTGCCAGCACCGGACAGGAAAACACTGAAGCTTTCTTT.

This clonotype has more than one count but fewer than ten. The junction and the germline gene differ at one end; a read error may be behind it. The chain links TRBV27 to TRBJ2-1; 8 positions match TRBD2. Germline V gene lookup returns CDR1 MNHEY and CDR2 SMNVEV (reference sequence). The CDR3 extends over 13 amino acids. The CDR3 is CAGSVAGYNEQFF. As DNA, the CDR3 is TGTGCCGGCAGTGTAGCGGGGTACAATGAGCAGTTCTTC.

This clonotype appeared a few times. Mismatch with germline at one junction end may stem from a read error. The rearrangement uses TRBV29-1 and TRBJ2-3, with a weak D call TRBD2 (5 bases). CDR3 length equals 13 residues. Germline CDR1 and CDR2: SQVTM and ANQGSEA. The CDR3 bases are TGTAGCGTTGGCCATCAAAAACTAGATACGCAGTATTTT. Translation gives CSVGHQKLDTQYF.

This clonotype occurred once. The V and J genes are TRBV5-1 and TRBJ2-7; TRBD1 might be the D (6 bases). Germline V CDR1 and CDR2: SGHRS, YFSETQ. CDR3 length: 14 residues. V lost 4 bases, J lost 1 base, and 12 bases lay in between. The CDR3 DNA follows: TGCGCCAGCAGCACCCGGGACAAGTCCTACGAGCAGTACTTC. This sequence encodes CASSTRDKSYEQYF.

The chain joins TRBV4-1 to TRBJ1-5; 8 bases line up with TRBD1. CDR3 length: 13 amino acids. Losses at the gene ends were 1 base for V and 11 bases for J; bases not matched to a gene: 4. From germline, CDR1 is MGHRA and CDR2 YSYEKL. This CDR3 is CASSQGVDRAQHF. The CDR3 region has the DNA TGCGCCAGCAGCCAAGGGGTGGACAGGGCCCAGCATTTT.

This sequence joins TRBV4-1 and TRBJ2-5, with no clear D. Germline CDR1 MGHRA, CDR2 YSYEKL. V lost 0 bases and J 3 bases, leaving 11 bases between the germline ends. There are 15 residues in the CDR3. Here the CDR3 DNA reads TGCGCCAGCAGCCAAGATCCGACTTCCGAAGAGACCCAGTACTTC. Translated, it gives CASSQDPTSEETQYF.

This clonotype was observed a handful of times. This sequence joins TRBV29-1 and TRBJ2-5, with 10 positions matching TRBD1. The J call may be incorrect, as the DNA end agrees better with TRBJ2-7. The CDR3 is 14 amino acids. Germline CDR1 is SQVTM and CDR2 is ANQGSEA. The CDR3 spells CSVDEKGQGNEQYF. The CDR3 DNA reads TGCAGCGTTGATGAGAAGGGACAGGGGAACGAGCAGTACTTC.

This clonotype was seen a handful of times. This chain connects TRBV12-3 or TRBV12-4 to TRBJ2-5; D remains ambiguous. This CDR3 is 13 amino acids long. Trimming took off 0 bases at V and 7 bases at J, with 9 bases between the two ends. This CDR3 reads CASSLAVSGTQYF. The CDR3, as DNA: TGTGCCAGCAGTTTAGCAGTGTCCGGGACCCAGTACTTC.

The table lists this clonotype with a few counts. The V and J genes are TRBV6-2 or TRBV6-3 and TRBJ2-7; 7 bases agree with TRBD1. Per germline, CDR1 MNHEY and CDR2 SVGEGT. The CDR3 runs 14 residues. V shed 2 bases, J shed 5 bases, and the junction held 6 bases outside the gene matches. As DNA, the CDR3 is TGTGCCAGCAGTTACGTGACAGGGCACCACGAGCAGTACTTC. Amino acid sequence: CASSYVTGHHEQYF.

This sequence joins TRBV6-5 and TRBJ1-6, with D possibly matching TRBD1 (6 bases). Between the trimmed V and J ends, which lost 6 bases and 7 bases, there was a span of 13 bases. The CDR3 has 14 residues. Germline lookup yields CDR1 MNHEY and CDR2 SVGAGI. The CDR3 protein is CASRPGTLNSPLHF. The CDR3 DNA reads TGTGCCAGCAGGCCCGGGACACTAAATTCACCCCTCCACTTT.

This clonotype was counted once. The chain links TRBV12-3 or TRBV12-4 to TRBJ2-4; D not resolved. With 8 bases removed from V and 6 bases from J, the gap between germline ends came to 14 bases. The CDR3 covers 13 residues. CDR3 loop: CASGLPSGNIQYF. DNA for the CDR3: TGTGCCAGCGGGCTCCCGTCAGGAAACATTCAGTACTTC.

CDR3 sequence reads: CASSLPGRGDTQYF. CDR3 bases: TGCGCCAGCAGCTTGCCCGGTCGGGGAGATACGCAGTATTTT. The gene calls are TRBV5-1 and TRBJ2-3; TRBD2 is a possible D gene (5 bases). Between the trimmed V and J ends, which lost 1 base and 5 bases, there was a span of 11 bases. The CDR3 loop spans 14 amino acids. Looked up from germline, CDR1 is SGHRS and CDR2 is YFSETQ.